This T cell receptor (beta chain) was documented in a study of T cells after somatic rescue of genetic block. This clone was detected once. Profiling relied on immunoSEQ multiplex PCR, and the TCRdb table lists in-frame clones only, not all of them. The top ten hold roughly 8% of the sample, which has roughly 12,000 clones, around 84% seen once. Sequences were obtained from peripheral blood mononuclear cells (PBMCs). This sequence originates from a boy aged 10-17 years.

The CDR3 DNA sequence: TGTGCCAGCAGGCAACAGGGAACGCGCAATCAGCCCCAGCATTTT. Residues: CASRQQGTRNQPQHF. The rearrangement links TRBV28 to TRBJ1-5, with TRBD1 as a possible D gene (6 bases). Trimming left V 6 bases short and J 2 bases short, with 14 bases between. The CDR3 is 15 amino acids. Germline-derived CDR1 and CDR2 are MDHEN and SYDVKM.